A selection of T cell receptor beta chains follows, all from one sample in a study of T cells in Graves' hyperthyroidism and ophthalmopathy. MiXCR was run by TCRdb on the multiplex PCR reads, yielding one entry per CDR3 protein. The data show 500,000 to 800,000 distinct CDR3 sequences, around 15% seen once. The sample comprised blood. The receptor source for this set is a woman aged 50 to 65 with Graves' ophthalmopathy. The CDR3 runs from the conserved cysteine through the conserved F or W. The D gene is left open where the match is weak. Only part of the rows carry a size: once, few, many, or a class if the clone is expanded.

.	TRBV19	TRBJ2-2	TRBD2	TGTGCCAGTAGTGTTAGCGGGACCAACACCGGGGAGCTGTTTTTT	CASSVSGTNTGELFF
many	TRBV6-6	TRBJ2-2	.	TGTGCCAGCAGTTACTTAGGGGCCGGGGAGCTGTTTTTT	CASSYLGAGELFF
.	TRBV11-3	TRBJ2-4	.	TGTGCCAGCAGCCTGGAAAGGGCAAACATTCAGTACTTC	CASSLERANIQYF
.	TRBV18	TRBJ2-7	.	TGTGCCAGCTCACCTGGACGGGAACCCTACGAGCAGTACTTC	CASSPGREPYEQYF
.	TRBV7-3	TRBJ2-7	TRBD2	TGTGCCAGCAGCTCACTAGCGGGAGGGCCGATGGACGAGCAGTACTTC	CASSSLAGGPMDEQYF
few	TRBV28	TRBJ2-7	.	TGTGCCAGCGGTTCGACCAACAGGAACGAGCAGTACTTC	CASGSTNRNEQYF
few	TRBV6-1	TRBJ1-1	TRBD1	TGTGCCAGCAGTAAATCCGGGACAGGGGGTATTTCTGAAGCTTTCTTT	CASSKSGTGGISEAFF
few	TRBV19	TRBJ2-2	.	TGTGCCAGTAGTATATCGGACACCGTGGCCGGGGAGCTGTTTTTT	CASSISDTVAGELFF
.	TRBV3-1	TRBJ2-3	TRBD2	TGTGCCAGCAGCCAAGCGTCGGGAGGCATCACAGATACGCAGTATTTT	CASSQASGGITDTQYF
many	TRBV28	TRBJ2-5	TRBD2	TGTGCCAGCAAGGAAATTACCGGGACTAGCGGGAGGCGGGAGACCCAGTACTTC	CASKEITGTSGRRETQYF
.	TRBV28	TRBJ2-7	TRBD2	TGTGCCAGCAGTTTCCTAGCGGGAGGAGACTACGAGCAGTGCTTC	CASSFLAGGDYEQCF
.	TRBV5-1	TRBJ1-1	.	TGCGCCGGCAGCTTGGCCGTGTCTACTGAAGCTTTCTTT	CAGSLAVSTEAFF